The present entry profiles one TCR beta chain with its context. The target antigen is unknown. The CDR3 has 13 amino acids. V was clipped by 9 bases and J by 0 bases, with 9 bases between them. These data originate in a study of T cell repertoires in cytomegalovirus infection. Study in general: CMV epitopes in the study were HLA-C-restricted (recently identified) and HLA-B-restricted (well studied). Indications of both CMV infection and matching HLA type were provided by public TCR beta signatures.

A single record per CDR3 protein comes from TCRdb applying MiXCR to the reads. The repertoire holds around 300,000 distinct CDR3 sequences, with less than 25% as singletons. Whole-study findings and limits: HLA-C-restricted, CMV-specific TCR beta clonotypes were dominant ex vivo. Accumulated public TCR beta family frequency recognized individuals carrying CMV together with the relevant HLA.

This clonotype originated in a human donor in good health (CMV status not recorded). Some clones in this sample may be carry-over from other donors' samples. The material sequenced was cultured PBMCs, taken from culture after CMV antigen stimulation. This chain links TRBV12-3 or TRBV12-4 with TRBJ1-3; maybe TRBD1 (6 bases). The CDR3 region is CARRTVSGNTIYF. The CDR3 nucleotides are TGTGCCAGGAGGACAGTCTCTGGAAACACCATATATTTT.